These T cell receptor beta chains were read from a single sample in a study of blood T cell repertoires in COVID-19. TCRdb's table, derived via immunoSEQ multiplex PCR, lists solely in-frame clones and lacks some. This repertoire shows more than 100,000 clones, around 82% found once; its top ten account for under 15%. The sequencing input was peripheral blood. The receptors originated from a human donor in a cohort sampled during active or convalescent COVID-19. Each CDR3 is given with its conserved first and last residue. D genes are given only for firm matches. Rows may omit the clone size; those that give it use once, few, many or a size class.

TRBJ1-3 TRBD1 TRBV7-6 - TGTGCCAGCAGCTTATTCGACAGGGCAGGAAACACCATATATTTT CASSLFDRAGNTIYF
TRBJ2-7 TRBD1 TRBV4-2 - TGTGCCAGCAGTACCGGGACAGGGGACGAGCAGTACTTC CASSTGTGDEQYF
TRBJ1-5 - TRBV15 - TGTGCCACCCACTTCGGGGGAGGAGAACAGCCCCAGCATTTT CATHFGGGEQPQHF
TRBJ2-3 - TRBV7-3 - TGTGCCAGCAGCTTAACGCCGGGACACCCCACAGATACGCAGTATTTT CASSLTPGHPTDTQYF
TRBJ2-1 - TRBV13 - TGTGCCAGCAGCCCCCCAGTTAATGAGCAGTTCTTC CASSPPVNEQFF
TRBJ1-3 TRBD1 TRBV4-1 - TGCGCCAGCAGCCAAAGGAAAGGGTTAAAAACAGGGGGTGACTCTGGAAACACCATATATTTT CASSQRKGLKTGGDSGNTIYF
TRBJ2-3 TRBD2 TRBV19 - TGTGCCAGTAGTAAGGGTGGGGCTAGCGGTGCAGATACGCAGTATTTT CASSKGGASGADTQYF
TRBJ2-2 - TRBV13 - TGTGCCAGCAGCCCGATTGGCTTCACCGGGGAGCTGTTTTTT CASSPIGFTGELFF
TRBJ1-1 - TRBV28 - TGTGCCAGCCGCTGGAGGCGGAGCGCTGAAGCTTTCTTT CASRWRRSAEAFF
TRBJ1-2 - TRBV7-2 - TGTGCCAGCAGCTTGCGCGGGGGGCGCTCCTATGGCTACACCTTC CASSLRGGRSYGYTF
TRBJ1-2 TRBD1 TRBV7-2 few TGTGCCAGCAGCGGGAGGACAGGGGATCGTGGCTACACCTTC CASSGRTGDRGYTF
TRBJ1-4 TRBD1 TRBV13 once TGTGCCAGCAGCCCGGGGACAGGGCGGCATGAAAAACTGTTTTTT CASSPGTGRHEKLFF
TRBJ1-6 - TRBV7-9 once TGTGCCAGCCAAGAGGCGGGGGGCCAAGTGTCACCCCTCCACTTT CASQEAGGQVSPLHF
TRBJ2-3 - TRBV5-4 - TGTGCCAGCAGCTTGGACCAGGGAACCAATACGCAGTATTTT CASSLDQGTNTQYF
TRBJ1-5 - TRBV7-9 - TGTGCCAGCAGCTCTACAGACAGCGTCAATCAGCCCCAGCATTTT CASSSTDSVNQPQHF
TRBJ2-1 - TRBV24-1 - TGTGCCACCAGTGATTTAGGGGAATCCTACAATGAGCAGTTCTTC CATSDLGESYNEQFF
TRBJ2-2 - TRBV24-1 - TGTGCCACCAGTGATTCCGGACTTTCGAACACCGGGGAGCTGTTTTTT CATSDSGLSNTGELFF
TRBJ1-1 - TRBV7-2 - TGTGCCAGCAGCTTTGAGGGTGACACTGAAGCTTTCTTT CASSFEGDTEAFF
TRBJ2-7 TRBD1 TRBV5-6 - TGTGCCAGCAGCGCCGGCCCCACAGGGGCCTACGAGCAGTACTTC CASSAGPTGAYEQYF
TRBJ2-3 - TRBV5-4 - TGTGCCAGCAGCTTGCTATACCGTACGGGCACAGATACGCAGTATTTT CASSLLYRTGTDTQYF
TRBJ1-4 TRBD1 TRBV7-6 - TGTGCCAGCAGCGCCCTGGCGGGACAGAAGAATGAAAAACTGTTTTTT CASSALAGQKNEKLFF
TRBJ1-6 - TRBV27 - TGTGCCAGCAGCCCAGACTATAATTCACCCCTCCACTTT CASSPDYNSPLHF
TRBJ1-3 - TRBV11-2 many TGTGCCAGCAGCCCTACTGGAAACACCATATATTTT CASSPTGNTIYF
TRBJ1-1 TRBD1 TRBV7-2 - TGTGCCAGCAGCTTCATAGGGGGCGCCACTGAAGCTTTCTTT CASSFIGGATEAFF
TRBJ2-7 TRBD2 TRBV3-1/TRBV3-2 - TGTGCCAGCAGCCCCCGGGGTAGCGGGGGGCCAAAACAATTACGACCGGAGTACTTC CASSPRGSGGPKQLRPEYF
TRBJ1-6 TRBD1 TRBV6-2/TRBV6-3 medium-sized TGTGCCAGCAGTCTGACAGGGTCGGCTTCACCCCTCCACTTT CASSLTGSASPLHF
TRBJ2-1 - TRBV30 - TGTGCCTGGAGTCTAAACTCAGGGGATTGGGGCAATGAGCAGTTCTTC CAWSLNSGDWGNEQFF
TRBJ1-1 - TRBV9 once TGTGCCAGCAGCGTACAGATGAACACTGAAGCTTTCTTT CASSVQMNTEAFF
TRBJ2-1 TRBD2 TRBV5-1 - TGCGCCAGCCGCCAAGTAGCGGGGGCCCTGAGGCCTTACAATGAGCAGTTCTTC CASRQVAGALRPYNEQFF
TRBJ1-4 - TRBV5-6 - TGTGCCAGCACCCTAGGCCCGGGTAATGAAAAACTGTTTTTT CASTLGPGNEKLFF
TRBJ1-5 - TRBV5-1 - TGCGCCAGCAGCTTGGACGGTAGCAATCAGCCCCAGCATTTT CASSLDGSNQPQHF
TRBJ2-1 - TRBV9 - TGTGCCAGCAGCGTAGTGGATAGCCACTACAATGAGCAGTTCTTC CASSVVDSHYNEQFF
TRBJ1-1 TRBD1 TRBV2 - TGTGCCAGCAGGGTCCGGGACAGGGGGCCTAGTACTGAAGCTTTCTTT CASRVRDRGPSTEAFF
TRBJ2-1 - TRBV7-2 - TGTGCCAGCAGCACTTACAATGAGCAGTTCTTC CASSTYNEQFF
TRBJ1-3 TRBD1 TRBV3-1/TRBV3-2 - TGTGCCAGCAGCCGGCGGGGAACAGGGGATGGAAACACCATATATTTT CASSRRGTGDGNTIYF
TRBJ2-3 TRBD2 TRBV7-9 - TGTGCCAGCAGCCTAAAAGCGGGGATCACAGATACGCAGTATTTT CASSLKAGITDTQYF
TRBJ2-1 TRBD2 TRBV28 - TGTGCCAGCGGGGGACTAGCGGGGGGAAGACATGAGCAGTTCTTC CASGGLAGGRHEQFF
TRBJ1-5 - TRBV4-1 - TGCGCCAGCAGCCAAGTGGGAGGGGGCAATCAGCCCCAGCATTTT CASSQVGGGNQPQHF
TRBJ1-1 - TRBV11-2 - TGTGCCAGCAGCTTAGATTCTTCCGAGACTGCGAACACTGAAGCTTTCTTT CASSLDSSETANTEAFF
TRBJ2-5 - TRBV24-1 once TGTGCCACCAGTGACATTTTAGGGGGGGATCAAGAGACCCAGTACTTC CATSDILGGDQETQYF